This T cell receptor beta chain was obtained from a study of shared clonotypes between healthy human individuals (dated by TCRdb to 2020 to 2022). About the full investigation: A couple of women and a few men aged 18 to 49 years were included in the cohort. Each donor's leukapheresis produced roughly between about 0.8 and 10 billion PBMCs. To increase sequencing depth and limit assay-specific biases, TCR repertoire library preparation and sequencing were carried out by different laboratories using diverse techniques. The study deeply sequenced blood TCR repertoires of about five healthy adults to estimate repertoire size and the extent of clonotype sharing between individuals. For each donor, three plates each were used for CD4 naive and CD4 memory, two plates were used for CD8 naive, and one plate was used for CD8 memory. The paper's findings and limits, for the study overall: Sampling was limited to blood, and TCR repertoires in tissue likely differ from TCR repertoires in blood. Sharing across a few donors was observed for approximately 5% of naive CD4, over 3% of naive CD8, over 2% of memory CD4, and around 0.42% of memory CD8 clonotypes. The small number of donors limited the genetic and exposure-history diversity represented. Even with the large sequencing depth, rarefaction of the sorted-subset datasets indicated that sequencing was incomplete. Pairwise subsampling indicated that sequencing depth was expected to affect the degree of clonotype sharing among donors. Naive subsets generally had larger estimated clonotype richness than memory subsets did. Higher generation probabilities were observed for clonotypes shared by all four sorted-subset donors than for non-shared clonotypes.

CD8 naive samples were CD45RO-negative cells positively selected for CCR7, giving a CD45RA+CCR7+ population that excluded TemRA cells. The donors were healthy, HIV-negative adults who had no recently reported acute infections or vaccinations. Every donor was a Caucasian adult residing in Nashville, Tennessee, USA. Blood was collected by leukapheresis, and PBMCs were isolated by Ficoll-Histopaque density gradient centrifugation and then cryopreserved in liquid nitrogen vapor phase. Analytical flow cytometry was used to check the purity and quantity of every magnetically sorted T cell population. Each sorted fraction had its genomic DNA isolated and then quantified by UV absorbance on a Nanodrop 2000c. Notes on this clone: This receptor's antigen is unknown. Base qualities are not provided; no much larger clone lies one nucleotide away.

TCR CDR3 regions were amplified from genomic DNA by multiplex PCR using the deep immunoSEQ assay. Genomic DNA extracted from each cell subset was distributed evenly over all wells of several immunoSEQ 96-well plates, and each plate served as one replicate. For sorted subsets, each replicate PCR was loaded with about 0.2 ug genomic DNA, equivalent to approximately 27,000 T cell genomes. Purified libraries were quantified with a Qubit 3.0 fluorometer, sized on a Bioanalyzer 2100, and re-quantified with the KAPA Library Quantification kit. Each immunoSEQ 96-well plate was sequenced on its own single-read 150-cycle Illumina NextSeq 550 flow cell. Turning to the authors' computational methods: Because the immunoSEQ output included only junctional sequences and no quality scores, the filtering could not be the same as the filtering used for full-length reads. Sequences were annotated with PyIR, a Python wrapper for IgBLAST v1.9, using IMGT germline references to assign V/J genes and CDR3. Any read was removed if the V/J assignment was weak (E-value above 1e-6), the CDR3 was missing, or the read contained stop codons, out-of-frame junctions, or ambiguous translated residues. V3J clonotypes were defined as sequences sharing an identical inferred V gene, J gene, and CDR3 amino acid sequence. To compute the percentage overlap between repertoires, the number of shared unique clonotypes was divided by the size of the smaller repertoire. Repertoire richness was assessed with RTK rarefaction, the Chao1 estimator, and Recon v2.1 estimates of unobserved clonotypes. For all TCRbeta clonotypes obtained by the gDNA method from a few donors, generation probabilities were computed with OLGA. TCRdb carries this immuneACCESS record with in-frame sequences only. Its versions omit some clonotypes, under half of them owing to an unresolved V gene in the studies checked, with the rest unexplained. That table supplies the V and J calls and clone size; D and trimming were determined from the DNA. This sample lists about 680,000 clones; 92% were detected once. Clones ranked in the top ten supply approximately 25% of the sample.

For CDR1 and CDR2, the germline V gene (reference sequence) lists SEHNR and FQNEAQ. Germline trimming: 5 bases from V, 6 bases from J; junction bases outside gene matches: 10. The CDR3 runs 15 amino acids, cysteine and phenylalanine included. The read is trimmed to its CDR3 DNA, 45 bases read in frame from base 1. Sequences were obtained from naive CD8+ T cells sorted from blood. This specimen's cell subset or site label, per the study, means: CD45RA+CCR7+. The sequence came from a man under 40 in good health. In this chain, TRBV7-9 is recombined with TRBJ2-1, with TRBD2 matching 7 junction bases. The DNA reads TGTGCCAGCAGCCAAAGACTAGCAGCTGGCAATGAGCAGTTCTTC. Its amino acids are CASSQRLAAGNEQFF.